These T cell receptor beta chains were read from a single sample in a study of blood T cell repertoires in COVID-19. Clones were sequenced by immunoSEQ multiplex PCR, and TCRdb holds only the in-frame ones, with some missing. This sample has tens of thousands of clones; more than 75% occur once, and the top ten carry less than 20%. Input material: peripheral blood. These TCRs come from a human donor with active COVID-19. The donor label of this sample is uncertain. Both conserved end residues are part of each CDR3. The D gene is left open where the match is weak. Clone sizes are given selectively: once, few, many, or a class where the clone is expanded.

j_call v_call d_call clone_size cdr3_aa cdr3_nt
TRBJ1-5 TRBV2 NA NA CASSDSYSNQPQHF TGTGCCAGCAGCGACAGTTATAGCAATCAGCCCCAGCATTTT
TRBJ1-6 TRBV19 NA NA CASSITQGPNSPLHF TGTGCCAGTAGTATTACCCAGGGGCCCAATTCACCCCTCCACTTT
TRBJ1-1 TRBV5-1 NA NA CASSLVAGSSTEAFF TGCGCCAGCAGCTTGGTAGCGGGGTCGAGCACTGAAGCTTTCTTT
TRBJ1-1 TRBV5-5 TRBD1 once CASSQTGGSGTEAFF TGTGCCAGCAGCCAGACAGGGGGCTCGGGCACTGAAGCTTTCTTT
TRBJ1-5 TRBV2 NA once CASRDRGTVNQPQHF TGTGCCAGCAGAGATCGGGGGACCGTCAATCAGCCCCAGCATTTT
TRBJ2-7 TRBV28 TRBD1 NA CASNAGTGVYEQYF TGTGCCAGCAATGCCGGGACAGGGGTGTACGAGCAGTACTTC
TRBJ1-6 TRBV4-1 NA few CASSQDRSYSYNSPLHF TGCGCCAGCAGCCAAGATAGGAGCTACTCCTATAATTCACCCCTCCACTTT
TRBJ2-1 TRBV7-8 TRBD2 NA CASSLESAWLAGHEQFF TGTGCCAGCAGCTTAGAGTCTGCCTGGCTAGCGGGGCATGAGCAGTTCTTC
TRBJ2-3 TRBV21-1 NA once CASHCASVCTDTQYF TGTGCCAGTCACTGCGCTAGCGTCTGCACAGATACGCAGTATTTT
TRBJ1-1 TRBV29-1 NA NA CSVEEEWAEAFF TGCAGCGTTGAAGAGGAATGGGCAGAAGCTTTCTTT
TRBJ1-2 TRBV19 TRBD1 once CASSMGQVPNYGYTF TGTGCCAGTAGTATGGGACAGGTACCTAACTATGGCTACACCTTC